One and the same sample provided the 18 T cell receptor beta chains below, sequenced in a study of T cell changes during pregnancy in multiple sclerosis. Using immunoSEQ multiplex PCR, the repertoire was profiled, and TCRdb retains in-frame clones only, with some absent. In the table there are around 40,000 clones, over 80% of which are singletons. The input for sequencing was CD4+ T cells from peripheral blood mononuclear cells, taken in the third trimester of pregnancy. The receptor source for this set is a female donor in good health, enrolled as a control in a pregnancy study.

This chain uses TRBV28 with TRBJ1-3, with D unresolved. Between the trimmed V and J ends, which lost 9 bases and 3 bases, there was a span of 15 bases. The CDR3 has 14 residues. CDR1 and CDR2 from the germline V gene are MDHEN and SYDVKM. The CDR3 nucleotides read TGTGCCAGTTCGCAAACAGTGGATGGAAACACCATATATTTT. As protein: CASSQTVDGNTIYF.

This clone came up a few times. The rearrangement uses TRBV11-2 and TRBJ1-2; 8 bases align to TRBD1. Germline V gives CDR1 SGHAT, CDR2 FQNNGV. The CDR3 has 14 residues. The trim removed 5 bases at V and 8 bases at J, leaving 10 bases unmatched. The CDR3 DNA reads as TGTGCCAGCAGCCTTTACTTAGGGACAGGAGGCTACACCTTC. Translated, it gives CASSLYLGTGGYTF.

This chain joins TRBV19 and TRBJ1-2, with D perhaps matching TRBD1 (6 bases). Trimming cost V 4 bases and J 4 bases, with 13 bases left between them. The CDR3 is made up of 14 amino acids. Germline CDR1 is LNHDA and CDR2 is SQIVND (reference sequence). The CDR3 DNA follows: TGTGCCAGTAGTACACAGGGTTTCGGCTATGGCTACACCTTC. Protein: CASSTQGFGYGYTF. The full variable domain, completed using reference TRBV19 and TRBJ1-2, is DGGITQSPKYLFRKEGQNVTLSCEQNLNHDAMYWYRQDPGQGLRLIYYSQIVNDFQKGDIAEGYSVSREKKESFPLTVTSAQKNPTAFYLCASSTQGFGYGYTFGSGTRLTVV.

J is TRBJ1-2 and V is TRBV7-3; no firm D call. Germline CDR1 and CDR2: SGHTA and FQGTGA. Trimming shortened V by 1 base and J by 5 bases, and 8 bases separated the two germline ends. The CDR3 has 13 amino acids. DNA of the CDR3: TGTGCCAGCAGCTTAAACGGTCGTTATGGCTACACCTTC. Translation: CASSLNGRYGYTF.

This clone was seen only once. The genes are TRBV10-3 and TRBJ2-1; 7 bases fit TRBD2. V shed 10 bases and J 7 bases; nucleotides not matched to a gene: 19. The CDR3 is 16 amino acids. Germline V gives CDR1 ENHRY, CDR2 SYGVKD. CDR3 bases: TGTGCCACAACCGGGCAGGCGGGGGAGGGGAGAAATGAGCAGTTCTTC. Protein product: CATTGQAGEGRNEQFF.

This clone has more than one count but fewer than ten. The V gene is TRBV5-6, the J gene TRBJ1-5; D may be TRBD1 (6 bases). CDR1 is SGHDT and CDR2 is YYEEEE in the germline V gene. V was shortened by 4 bases and J by 6 bases, with 11 bases between the two germline ends. The CDR3 runs to 13 residues. As DNA, the CDR3 is TGTGCCAGCAGCCATCAAGGGGGTCAGCCCCAGCATTTT. This gives the protein CASSHQGGQPQHF.

The V call is TRBV12-5, the J call TRBJ2-2, with TRBD2 matching over 8 bases. The CDR3 runs 18 residues. Germline trimming cut 3 bases from V and 5 bases from J; bases unmatched to any gene: 14. CDR1 LGHNT and CDR2 FRNRAP come from the germline V gene. The CDR3 sequence: CASGLVGLAGAPTGELFF. Here the CDR3 DNA reads TGTGCTAGTGGTTTAGTCGGGCTAGCGGGCGCCCCGACCGGGGAGCTGTTTTTT.

Only a few counts were recorded for this clone. The rearrangement links TRBV7-2 to TRBJ1-5; the D is unclear. Trimming shortened V by 1 base and J by 6 bases, and 10 bases separated the two germline ends. The CDR3 runs 14 residues. In germline, CDR1 is SGHTA, CDR2 FQGNSA. CDR3 in DNA: TGTGCCAGCAGCTTAGACTCAACGAGTCAGCCCCAGCATTTT. It yields the protein CASSLDSTSQPQHF.

This chain uses TRBV30 with TRBJ1-2; 8 positions agree with TRBD1. V shed 2 bases and J 7 bases; nucleotides not matched to a gene: 6. Germline-derived CDR1 and CDR2 are GTSNPN and SVGIG (reference sequence). This CDR3 has 13 amino acids. CDR3 protein: CAWSIGQGSGYTF. In nucleotides, the CDR3 is TGTGCCTGGAGTATCGGACAGGGTAGTGGCTACACCTTC.

V usage is TRBV7-9 and J usage is TRBJ1-1; TRBD1 matches 8 bases. V shed 4 bases, J shed 5 bases, and the junction held 9 bases outside the gene matches. Germline V lookup: CDR1 SEHNR, CDR2 FQNEAQ (reference sequence). The CDR3 covers 15 residues. The CDR3 DNA reads TGTGCCAGCAGCTCACAGACAGGGGTGAGGACTGAAGCTTTCTTT. Translating it yields CASSSQTGVRTEAFF.

The chain has TRBV5-8 and TRBJ1-1; a weak D match, TRBD1 (5 bases). Trimming shortened V by 1 base and J by 3 bases, and 19 bases separated the two germline ends. This CDR3 comprises 17 residues. CDR1 SGHTS and CDR2 YDEGEE come from the germline V gene. The CDR3 nucleotides read TGTGCCAGCAGCTTGTGGGGCGGGAGCGGGATAGACACTGAAGCTTTCTTT. This gives the protein CASSLWGGSGIDTEAFF.

J is TRBJ2-3 and V is TRBV28; perhaps TRBD2 as D (6 bases). Germline assignment: CDR1 MDHEN and CDR2 SYDVKM. Between the trimmed V and J ends, which lost 6 bases and 4 bases, there was a span of 17 bases. CDR3 length: 15 amino acids. The CDR3: CASRLGGITADTQYF. CDR3 bases: TGTGCCAGCAGATTGGGCGGGATAACGGCAGATACGCAGTATTTT.

V and J are TRBV27 and TRBJ2-5, with 7 bases lining up with TRBD2. The CDR3 is 17 residues long. The trim removed 9 bases at V and 3 bases at J, leaving 19 bases unmatched. CDR1 is MNHEY, CDR2 SMNVEV, per germline (reference sequence). Here the CDR3 DNA reads TGTGCCAGTTGGCCCCTACCAGGCACTAGCGTTGAAGAGACCCAGTACTTC. The encoded protein is CASWPLPGTSVEETQYF.

The rearrangement links TRBV28 to TRBJ2-7, with 12 nucleotides matching TRBD2. This CDR3 is 15 amino acids long. CDR1 is MDHEN and CDR2 is SYDVKM in the germline V gene. Trimming removed 4 bases from V and 3 bases from J; junction bases left unmatched: 4. The CDR3 DNA reads as TGTGCCAGCAGTTCTAGCGGGAGGGCCGTCTACGAGCAGTACTTC. Protein: CASSSSGRAVYEQYF.

The V gene is TRBV4-2, the J gene TRBJ1-2, with a possible D match to TRBD1 (5 bases). Trimming left V 0 bases short and J 4 bases short, with 15 bases between. Germline V gene sequence: CDR1 LGHNA, CDR2 YNFKEQ. This CDR3 is built from 16 residues. CDR3 coding DNA: TGTGCCAGCAGCCAAGAGCGAACAGGACGCCCCTATGGCTACACCTTC. It encodes CASSQERTGRPYGYTF.

The chain links TRBV25-1 to TRBJ2-7; D possibly corresponds to TRBD1 (5 bases). The CDR3 runs to 12 residues. Germline V gene sequence: CDR1 MGHDK, CDR2 SYGVNS. V shed 6 bases and J shed 3 bases, with 9 bases lying between them. DNA of the CDR3: TGTGCCAGCAGGGACATAAACTACGAGCAGTACTTC. It encodes CASRDINYEQYF.

The chain uses TRBV6-5 and TRBJ1-1, with a possible D match to TRBD1 (5 bases). Trimming shortened V by 7 bases and J by 4 bases, and 19 bases separated the two germline ends. The length of the CDR3 is 15 residues. Germline V gene data show CDR1 as MNHEY and CDR2 as SVGAGI. The CDR3 DNA follows: TGTGCCAGCACCTCGGCGGGACGGGGGGGCACTGAAGCTTTCTTT. Its protein product is CASTSAGRGGTEAFF.

This clone has just one count. The V gene is TRBV30, the J gene TRBJ1-1; D gene ambiguous. V lost 2 bases, J lost 3 bases, and 13 bases lay in between. CDR3 size: 14 residues. Germline loops: CDR1 GTSNPN, CDR2 SVGIG (reference sequence). Here the CDR3 DNA reads TGTGCCTGGAGTCCCGGGAAGTTGGACACTGAAGCTTTCTTT. Translated, it gives CAWSPGKLDTEAFF.